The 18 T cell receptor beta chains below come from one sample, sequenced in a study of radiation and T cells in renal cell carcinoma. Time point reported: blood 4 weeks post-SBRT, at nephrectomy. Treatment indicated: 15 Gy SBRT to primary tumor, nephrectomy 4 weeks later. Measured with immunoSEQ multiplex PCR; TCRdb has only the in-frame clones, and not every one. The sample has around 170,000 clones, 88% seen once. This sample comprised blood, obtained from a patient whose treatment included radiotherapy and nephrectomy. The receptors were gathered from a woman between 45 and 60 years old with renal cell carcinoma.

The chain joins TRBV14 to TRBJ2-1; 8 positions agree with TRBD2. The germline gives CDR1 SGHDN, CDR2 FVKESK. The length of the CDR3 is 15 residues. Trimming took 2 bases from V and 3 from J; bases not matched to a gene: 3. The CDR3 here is CASSQRGGDYNEQFF. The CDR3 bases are TGTGCCAGCAGCCAACGGGGGGGGGACTACAATGAGCAGTTCTTC.

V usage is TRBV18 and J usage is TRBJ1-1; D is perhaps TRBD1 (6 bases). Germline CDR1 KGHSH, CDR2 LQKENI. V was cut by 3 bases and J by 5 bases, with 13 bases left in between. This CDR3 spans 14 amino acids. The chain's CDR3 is CASSPGGGRTEAFF. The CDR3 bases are TGTGCCAGCTCACCGGGAGGGGGGCGTACTGAAGCTTTCTTT. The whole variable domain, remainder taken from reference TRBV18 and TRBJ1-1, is NAGVMQNPRHLVRRRGQEARLRCSPMKGHSHVYWYRQLPEEGLKFMVYLQKENIIDESGMPKERFSAEFPKEGPSILRIQQVVRGDSAAYFCASSPGGGRTEAFFGQGTRLTVV.

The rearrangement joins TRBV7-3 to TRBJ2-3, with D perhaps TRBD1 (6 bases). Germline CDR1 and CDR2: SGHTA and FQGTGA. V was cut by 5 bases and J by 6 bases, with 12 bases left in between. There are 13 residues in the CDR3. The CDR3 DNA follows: TGTGCCAGCAGCCTCACAGGGTACGATACGCAGTATTTT. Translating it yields CASSLTGYDTQYF.

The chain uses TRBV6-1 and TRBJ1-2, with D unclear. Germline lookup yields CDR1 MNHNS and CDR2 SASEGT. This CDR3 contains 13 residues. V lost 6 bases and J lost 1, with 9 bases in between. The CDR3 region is CASRGALNYGYTF. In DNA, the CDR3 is TGTGCCAGCAGGGGAGCCCTTAACTATGGCTACACCTTC.

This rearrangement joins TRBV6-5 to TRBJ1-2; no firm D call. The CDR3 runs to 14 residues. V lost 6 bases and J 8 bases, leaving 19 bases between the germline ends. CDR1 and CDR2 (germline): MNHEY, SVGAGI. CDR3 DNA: TGTGCCAGCAGCCCCGACTACGGGATACGGGGCTACACCTTC. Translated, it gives CASSPDYGIRGYTF.

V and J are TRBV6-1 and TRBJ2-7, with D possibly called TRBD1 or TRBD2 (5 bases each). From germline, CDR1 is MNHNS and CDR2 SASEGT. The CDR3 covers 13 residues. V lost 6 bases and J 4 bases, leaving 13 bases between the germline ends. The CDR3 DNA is TGTGCCAGCAGGGCATCGGGGCTATACGAGCAGTACTTC. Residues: CASRASGLYEQYF.

Here the CDR3 DNA reads TGTGCCAGCAGTGATCGACTAGCTTTAAAAGAGACCCAGTACTTC. Translated, it gives CASSDRLALKETQYF. This chain links TRBV2 with TRBJ2-5; TRBD2 agrees at 7 bases. The germline V gene encodes CDR1 SNHLY and CDR2 FYNNEI. The V segment lost 3 bases and the J segment 3 bases; nucleotides outside the gene matches: 7. The CDR3 totals 15 residues.

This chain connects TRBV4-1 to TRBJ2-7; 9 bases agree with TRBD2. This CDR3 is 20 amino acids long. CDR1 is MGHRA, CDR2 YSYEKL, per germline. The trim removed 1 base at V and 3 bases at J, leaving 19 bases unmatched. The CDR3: CASSQGPGATAGGPFYEQYF. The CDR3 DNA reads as TGCGCCAGCAGCCAAGGCCCCGGGGCGACGGCGGGGGGGCCTTTCTACGAGCAGTACTTC.

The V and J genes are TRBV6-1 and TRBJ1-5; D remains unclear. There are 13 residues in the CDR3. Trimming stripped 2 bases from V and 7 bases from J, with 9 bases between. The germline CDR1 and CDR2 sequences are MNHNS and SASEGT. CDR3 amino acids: CASSEMPGQPQHF. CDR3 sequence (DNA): TGTGCCAGCAGTGAAATGCCGGGGCAGCCCCAGCATTTT.

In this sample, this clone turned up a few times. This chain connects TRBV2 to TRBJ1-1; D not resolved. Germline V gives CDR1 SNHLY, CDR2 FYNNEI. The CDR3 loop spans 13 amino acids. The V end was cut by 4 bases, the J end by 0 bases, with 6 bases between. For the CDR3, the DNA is TGTGCCAGCAGTGTCTATATGAACACTGAAGCTTTCTTT. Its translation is CASSVYMNTEAFF.

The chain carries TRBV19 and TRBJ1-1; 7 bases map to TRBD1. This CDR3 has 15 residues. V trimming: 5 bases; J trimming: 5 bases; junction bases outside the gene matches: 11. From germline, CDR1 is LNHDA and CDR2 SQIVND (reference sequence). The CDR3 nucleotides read TGTGCCAGTAGTCCCCGGGACAGTAGGGAAACTGAAGCTTTCTTT. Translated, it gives CASSPRDSRETEAFF.

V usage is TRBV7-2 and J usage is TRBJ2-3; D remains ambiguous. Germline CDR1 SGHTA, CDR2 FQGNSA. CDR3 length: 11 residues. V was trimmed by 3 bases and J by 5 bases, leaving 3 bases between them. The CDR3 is CASSLRDTQYF. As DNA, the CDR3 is TGTGCCAGCAGCTTGAGAGATACGCAGTATTTT.

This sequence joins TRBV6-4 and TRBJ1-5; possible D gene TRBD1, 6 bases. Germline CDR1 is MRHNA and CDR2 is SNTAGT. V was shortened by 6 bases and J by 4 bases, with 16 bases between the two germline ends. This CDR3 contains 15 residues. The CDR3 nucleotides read TGTGCCAGCAGCCAAGGTTGGGGGCAAAATCAGCCCCAGCATTTT. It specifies CASSQGWGQNQPQHF.

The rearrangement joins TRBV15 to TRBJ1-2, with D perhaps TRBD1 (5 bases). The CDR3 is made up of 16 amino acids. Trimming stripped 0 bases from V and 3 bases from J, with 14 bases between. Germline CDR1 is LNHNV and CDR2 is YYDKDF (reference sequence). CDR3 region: CATSREMGAGHYGYTF. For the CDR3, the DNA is TGTGCCACCAGCAGAGAGATGGGTGCGGGGCACTATGGCTACACCTTC.

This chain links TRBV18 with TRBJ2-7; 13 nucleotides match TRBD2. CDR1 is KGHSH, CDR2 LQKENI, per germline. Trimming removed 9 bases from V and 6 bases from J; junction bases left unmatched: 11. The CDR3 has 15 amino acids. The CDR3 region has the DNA TGTGCCAGTTCCGGACTAGCGGGGGCGACAGGCGAGCAGTACTTC. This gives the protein CASSGLAGATGEQYF.

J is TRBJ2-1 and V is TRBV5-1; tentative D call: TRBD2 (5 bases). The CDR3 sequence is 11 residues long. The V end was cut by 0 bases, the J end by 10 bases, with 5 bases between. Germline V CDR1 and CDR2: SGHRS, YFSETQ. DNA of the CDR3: TGCGCCAGCAGCTTGGCGGGGGAGCAGTTCTTC. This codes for CASSLAGEQFF.

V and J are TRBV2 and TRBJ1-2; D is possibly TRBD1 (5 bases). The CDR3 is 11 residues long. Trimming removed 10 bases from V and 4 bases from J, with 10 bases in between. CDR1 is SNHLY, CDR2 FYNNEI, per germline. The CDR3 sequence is CAIGEGYGYTF. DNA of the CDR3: TGTGCCATAGGGGAGGGCTATGGCTACACCTTC.

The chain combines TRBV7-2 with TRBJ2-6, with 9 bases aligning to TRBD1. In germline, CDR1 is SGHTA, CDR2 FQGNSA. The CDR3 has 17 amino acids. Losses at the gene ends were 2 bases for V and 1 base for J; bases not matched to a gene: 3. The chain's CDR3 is CASSLTGQGSGANVLTF. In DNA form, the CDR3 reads TGTGCCAGCAGCTTAACGGGACAGGGTTCTGGGGCCAACGTCCTGACTTTC. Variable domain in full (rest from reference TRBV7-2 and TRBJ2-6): GAGVSQSPSNKVTEKGKDVELRCDPISGHTALYWYRQSLGQGLEFLIYFQGNSAPDKSGLPSDRFSAERTGGSVSTLTIQRTQQEDSAVYLCASSLTGQGSGANVLTFGAGSRLTVL.